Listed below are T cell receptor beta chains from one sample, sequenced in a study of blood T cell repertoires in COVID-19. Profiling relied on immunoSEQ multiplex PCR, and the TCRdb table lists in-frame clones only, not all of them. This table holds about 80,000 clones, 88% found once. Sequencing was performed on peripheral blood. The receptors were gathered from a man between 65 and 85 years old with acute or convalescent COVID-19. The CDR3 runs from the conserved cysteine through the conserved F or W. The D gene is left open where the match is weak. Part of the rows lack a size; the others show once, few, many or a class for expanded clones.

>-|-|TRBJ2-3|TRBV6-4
TGTGCCAGCAGTGAGGGGCGAGCTAGCACAGATACGCAGTATTTT
CASSEGRASTDTQYF
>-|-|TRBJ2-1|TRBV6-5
TGTGCCAGCAGTCGAAGGGGCTGGGATGAGCAGTTCTTC
CASSRRGWDEQFF
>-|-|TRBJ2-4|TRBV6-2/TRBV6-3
TGTGCCAGCAGTCAGGCGGGTGGGGGGTCCAAAAACATTCAGTACTTC
CASSQAGGGSKNIQYF
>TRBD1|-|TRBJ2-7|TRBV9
TGTGCCAGCAGCGTGGGACAGGGGGTCTACGAGCAGTACTTC
CASSVGQGVYEQYF
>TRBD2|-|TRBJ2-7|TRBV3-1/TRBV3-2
TGTGCCAGCAGCCACGGCGGGAGGGGGGCCTACGAGCAGTACTTC
CASSHGGRGAYEQYF
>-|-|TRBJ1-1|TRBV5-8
TGTGCCAGCAGCTTGGTCGCAGGGGTCGCAAGGACTGAAGCTTTCTTT
CASSLVAGVARTEAFF
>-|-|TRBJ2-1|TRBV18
TGTGCCAGCTCACCCCCGAGTCTGGCGGGGTCAAATGAGCAGTTCTTC
CASSPPSLAGSNEQFF
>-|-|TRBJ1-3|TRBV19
TGTGCCAGTAGTCCCCGGGCCAGACAGGCTCCATACTCTGGAAACACCATATATTTT
CASSPRARQAPYSGNTIYF
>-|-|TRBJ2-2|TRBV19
TGTGCCAGTAGTACGCGGGACACCGGGGAGCTGTTTTTT
CASSTRDTGELFF
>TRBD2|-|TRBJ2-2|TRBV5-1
TGCGCCAGCAGCTTGACCGCACTAGCGGGGGTCGCCGGGGAGCTGTTTTTT
CASSLTALAGVAGELFF
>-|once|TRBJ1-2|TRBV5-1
TGCGCCAGCAGCTTGTCGGCAGGGCGCGGCTACACCTTC
CASSLSAGRGYTF
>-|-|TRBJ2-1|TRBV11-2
TGTGCCAGCAGCTCGAATCGGAATGAGCAGTTCTTC
CASSSNRNEQFF
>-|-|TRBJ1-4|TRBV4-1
TGCGCCAGCAGCCCCCCCCCTGCGGGCCGGGAAAAACTGTTTTTT
CASSPPPAGREKLFF
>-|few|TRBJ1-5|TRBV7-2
TGTGCCAGCAGCTTAGGTGGGCGGGGGGAGCAGCCCCAGCATTTT
CASSLGGRGEQPQHF
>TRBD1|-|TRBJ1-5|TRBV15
TGTGCCACCGGCCGGGACAGCCCCCCTTATAGCAATCAGCCCCAGCATTTT
CATGRDSPPYSNQPQHF
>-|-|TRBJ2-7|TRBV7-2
TGTGCCAGCAGCTTAAGGAGGGGCTACGAGCAGTACTTC
CASSLRRGYEQYF
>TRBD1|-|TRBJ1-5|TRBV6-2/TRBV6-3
TGTGCCAGCAGTTACGGACAGGTCGGTTTCGGTCAGCCCCAGCATTTT
CASSYGQVGFGQPQHF
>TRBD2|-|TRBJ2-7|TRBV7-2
TGTGCCAGCAGCTTACCCGGGACTAGCTGGAGGAGCACCTACGAGCAGTACTTC
CASSLPGTSWRSTYEQYF
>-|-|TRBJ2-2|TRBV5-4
TGTGCCAGCAGCTTCCCAGTAGATGGGCGCGGGGAGCTGTTTTTT
CASSFPVDGRGELFF
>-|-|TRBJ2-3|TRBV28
TGTGCCAGCAGTCGACCAACCAGGACAGATACGCAGTATTTT
CASSRPTRTDTQYF
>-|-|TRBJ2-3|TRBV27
TGTGCCAGCAGTTTCAGGGGTCGGTTTTTTGATACGCAGTATTTT
CASSFRGRFFDTQYF
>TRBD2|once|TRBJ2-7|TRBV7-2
TGTGCCAGCAGCTTCCATAGCGGGAGGGCCTACGAGCAGTACTTC
CASSFHSGRAYEQYF
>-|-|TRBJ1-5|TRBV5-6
TGTGCCAGCAGCCCATGGGGACTGGGGATTAGCAATCAGCCCCAGCATTTT
CASSPWGLGISNQPQHF